This TCR beta chain emerged from a study of T cell responses to AZD1222 COVID-19 vaccine. This clone occurred a few times. Assay: immunoSEQ multiplex PCR; the TCRdb copy retains only in-frame clones and omits some. The sample lists some 130,000 clones, about 92% seen once, with roughly 9% in the top ten. The CDR3 is 14 amino acids. V was shortened by 4 bases and J by 5 bases, with 11 bases between the two germline ends. Germline loops: CDR1 MNHEY, CDR2 SVGEGT. This chain joins TRBV6-2 or TRBV6-3 and TRBJ1-4; no definite D call. Source: peripheral blood, taken on day 0 of AZD1222 vaccination. This TCR came from an adult in good health. DNA for the CDR3: TGTGCCAGCAGTTCCCCGGACTGGAATGAAAAACTGTTTTTT. This gives the protein CASSSPDWNEKLFF.